A selection of T cell receptor beta chains follows, all from one sample in a study of OX40 agonist ivuxolimab in advanced cancers. Produced via immunoSEQ multiplex PCR; TCRdb's table is partial and in-frame only. The sample has tens of thousands of clones, approximately 86% seen once. The specimen comprised CD4+ or CD8+ T cells sorted from blood, sampled in a trial of the OX40 agonist ivuxolimab. The receptors stem from an adult with an advanced solid tumor such as melanoma, head and neck, liver or kidney cancer. Both conserved end residues are part of each CDR3. A D gene is named only where the DNA matches it firmly. Size is stated for part of the rows, as once, few or many counts, or as a class when the clone is expanded.

clone_size,cdr3_length,j_call,d_call,v_call,cdr3_nt,cdr3_aa
few,15,TRBJ2-2,TRBD2,TRBV28,TGTGCCAGCAGGACTAGCGGAGGGCGGACCGGGGAGCTGTTTTTT,CASRTSGGRTGELFF
.,16,TRBJ2-2,TRBD2,TRBV27,TGTGCCAGCAGGACCGGACTAGCGGAATTGGGCGGGGAGCTGTTTTTT,CASRTGLAELGGELFF
.,15,TRBJ2-3,TRBD1,TRBV2,TGTGCCAGCAGTCAGATTCGACAGGGTGGAGATACGCAGTATTTT,CASSQIRQGGDTQYF
.,16,TRBJ2-4,TRBD2,TRBV28,TGTGCCAGCAGCCCTGGGGCGGGAGGGCCGGAAAACATTCAGTACTTC,CASSPGAGGPENIQYF
.,15,TRBJ2-2,.,TRBV5-1,TGCGCCAGCAGCTTGTTTGGGACGAACACCGGGGAGCTGTTTTTT,CASSLFGTNTGELFF
.,15,TRBJ2-1,TRBD1,TRBV5-5,TGTGCCAGCAGCTTTTCCGGGACAGGGGACAATGAGCAGTTCTTC,CASSFSGTGDNEQFF
.,14,TRBJ1-5,TRBD1,TRBV2,TGTGCCAGCAGTGATGACAGGGGTTATCAGCCCCAGCATTTT,CASSDDRGYQPQHF
.,15,TRBJ2-1,.,TRBV9,TGTGCCAGCAGCCTTGGGAGACGGGGAGAACCTAAGCAGTTCTTC,CASSLGRRGEPKQFF
.,14,TRBJ2-3,TRBD2,TRBV19,TGTGCCAGCAAGCGGGAGAAGGTTGCAGATACGCAGTATTTT,CASKREKVADTQYF
.,17,TRBJ2-7,TRBD2,TRBV27,TGTGCCAGTAACCCGGGACTAGCGGGATTGCGGTCCTACGAGCAGTACTTC,CASNPGLAGLRSYEQYF
.,13,TRBJ2-7,.,TRBV18,TGTGCCAGCTCATTTGCAGGGGACTACGAGCAGTACTTC,CASSFAGDYEQYF
few,15,TRBJ1-6,.,TRBV27,TGTGCCAGCAGTTTTAGGGCAGGGTCGGATTCACCCCTCCACTTT,CASSFRAGSDSPLHF
.,15,TRBJ1-5,TRBD1,TRBV5-6,TGTGCCAGCAGTTATACAGGGGTCGGCAATCAGCCCCAGCATTTT,CASSYTGVGNQPQHF
.,15,TRBJ2-1,.,TRBV7-2,TGTGCCAGCACCTCGGGCGCCCAGTCCTACAATGAGCAGTTCTTC,CASTSGAQSYNEQFF
.,16,TRBJ2-7,TRBD2,TRBV6-1,TGTGCCAGCAGTGACCATCCTGGACTAGGCAAGTACGAGCAGTACTTC,CASSDHPGLGKYEQYF
once,14,TRBJ1-1,.,TRBV18,TGTGCCAGCTCACCAGGACGGGTAAACACTGAAGCTTTCTTT,CASSPGRVNTEAFF
.,14,TRBJ1-5,TRBD1,TRBV6-1,TGTGCCAGCAGTTTGACAGGGGGTGGCCAGCCCCAGCATTTT,CASSLTGGGQPQHF
.,14,TRBJ2-3,.,TRBV19,TGTGCCTCGAAGCCGGGGACGGTTCTGAGTACGCAGTATTTT,CASKPGTVLSTQYF
.,15,TRBJ2-1,TRBD2,TRBV10-3,TGTGCCACCTCCGGGACTAGCGGGGGCTACAATGAGCAGTTCTTC,CATSGTSGGYNEQFF
.,11,TRBJ2-7,.,TRBV6-1,TGTGCCACCCAGATGAGCTACGAGCAGTACTTC,CATQMSYEQYF
.,15,TRBJ2-7,TRBD2,TRBV7-9,TGTGCCAGCAGCTTATCTCCTAGCGGGAGGGCCGAGCAGTACTTC,CASSLSPSGRAEQYF
.,12,TRBJ1-2,.,TRBV29-1,TGCAGCGTCGGACTACTAGGACAGCCGACCACCTTC,CSVGLLGQPTTF
.,14,TRBJ2-4,.,TRBV28,TGTGCCAGCAGTCCAAGAGGGACCACAAACATTCAGTACTTC,CASSPRGTTNIQYF
.,11,TRBJ1-2,.,TRBV6-5,TGTGCCAGCAGTTCCCAAACTGGCTACACCTTC,CASSSQTGYTF
.,15,TRBJ1-4,TRBD1,TRBV7-2,TGTGCCAGCAGCTTAGGGACAGGGGGGTATGAAAAACTGTTTTTT,CASSLGTGGYEKLFF
.,16,TRBJ2-1,.,TRBV7-3,TGTGCCAGCAGCTTAGGACCGGGGGCAGGAGAAAATGAGCAGTTCTTC,CASSLGPGAGENEQFF
.,17,TRBJ2-3,TRBD2,TRBV10-3,TGTGCCATCAGTGGGTTTCGAGCGGGAGGGCTTACAGATACGCAGTATTTT,CAISGFRAGGLTDTQYF
few,14,TRBJ2-7,TRBD2,TRBV7-2,TGTGCCAGCAGCCCCGGGACTAGCTCATCCGAGCAGTACTTC,CASSPGTSSSEQYF
.,14,TRBJ2-4,.,TRBV28,TGTGCCAGCAGCCCCTACAAAGCCAAAAACATTCAGTACTTC,CASSPYKAKNIQYF
.,12,TRBJ2-7,.,TRBV2,TGTGCCAGCAGTGAACAGCACTACGAGCAGTACTTC,CASSEQHYEQYF
.,16,TRBJ2-5,TRBD1,TRBV29-1,TGCAGCGTCGCGGGGGTCCGGGACAGGGGCCGAGAGACCCAGTACTTC,CSVAGVRDRGRETQYF
.,14,TRBJ1-1,TRBD1,TRBV10-1,TGCGCCAGCAGCGGGGGGACAGGGGGCACTGAAGCTTTCTTT,CASSGGTGGTEAFF